This record concerns one T cell receptor (beta chain) sequence. Its antigen is not identified. This sample was included in a study of cytomegalovirus exposure and HLA in healthy donors. For the study at large: Within an early data release were roughly 83 million unique TCRs drawn from HLA-typed donors.

Use of 60 Vbeta and 13 Jbeta primers characterized the PCR. Clones were read by immunoSEQ multiplex PCR, and TCRdb kept only the in-frame ones, dropping some. The data contain about 170,000 clones, roughly 80% of them singletons. The CDR3 has 17 amino acids. Per the germline V gene, CDR1 is MGHRA and CDR2 is YSYEKL. The germline V and J ends were trimmed by 3 bases and 0 bases, with 14 bases remaining between them. Study results and caveats: Later analysis revealed greater clonal expansion in HLA-associated TCR beta chains than in equally common others. A missense DCLRE1C variant was associated with V- and J-gene trimming of TCR beta chains in a later analysis, and an independent cohort replicated the association.

This sequence was found in a woman in her late teens or twenties in good health and CMV-seronegative. The specimen sequenced was PBMCs. This chain links TRBV4-1 with TRBJ2-2, with a possible D match to TRBD2 (6 bases). The CDR3 DNA is TGCGCCAGCAGCCACGGAGGGCTTCCCCCGAACACCGGGGAGCTGTTTTTT. It yields the protein CASSHGGLPPNTGELFF.